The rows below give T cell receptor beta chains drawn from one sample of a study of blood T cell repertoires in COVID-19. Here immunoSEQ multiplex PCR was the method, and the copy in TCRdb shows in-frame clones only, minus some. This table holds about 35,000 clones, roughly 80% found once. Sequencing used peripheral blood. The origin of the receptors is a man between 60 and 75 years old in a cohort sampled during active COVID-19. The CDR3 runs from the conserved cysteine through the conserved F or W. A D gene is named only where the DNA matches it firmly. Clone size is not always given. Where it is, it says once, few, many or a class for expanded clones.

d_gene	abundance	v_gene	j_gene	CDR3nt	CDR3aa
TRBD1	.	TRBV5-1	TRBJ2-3	TGCGCCAGCAGTTTGCTCTATCAGGGGGCGATGGATACGCAGTATTTT	CASSLLYQGAMDTQYF
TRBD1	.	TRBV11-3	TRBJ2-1	TGTGCCAGCAGCAAGGGGGCGGACGTCGATGAGCAGTTCTTC	CASSKGADVDEQFF
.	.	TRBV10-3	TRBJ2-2	TGTGCCGCCGAGGGACTGCGGAACACCGGGGAGCTGTTTTTT	CAAEGLRNTGELFF
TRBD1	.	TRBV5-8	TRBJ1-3	TGTGCCAGCAGCAAGGACAGGATCTCTGGAAACACCATATATTTT	CASSKDRISGNTIYF
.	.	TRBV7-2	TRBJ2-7	TGTGCCAGCACCCCCTCTGGTACGAGCGAGCAGTACTTC	CASTPSGTSEQYF
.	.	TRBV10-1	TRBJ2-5	TGCGCCAGTTGGGGAGTGATGACCCAGTACTTC	CASWGVMTQYF
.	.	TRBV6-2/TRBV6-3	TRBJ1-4	TGTGCCAGCAGCCCCCACCGGGGGACCGAAGGCGAAAAACTGTTTTTT	CASSPHRGTEGEKLFF
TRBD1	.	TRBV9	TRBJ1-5	TGTGCCAGCAGCGTAGGGGGACAGGGGATAGAGCCCCAGCATTTT	CASSVGGQGIEPQHF
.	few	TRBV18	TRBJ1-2	TGTGCCAGCTCACCACCGGGCACCACCTTACGGGAGTATGGCTACACCTTC	CASSPPGTTLREYGYTF
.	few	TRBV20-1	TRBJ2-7	TGCAGTGCTAGTAGTGCGACGGGGAACGAGCAGTACTTC	CSASSATGNEQYF
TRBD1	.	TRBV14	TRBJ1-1	TGTGCCAGCAGCCAAATCGTTGGGACAGGGATAAGTACTGAAGCTTTCTTT	CASSQIVGTGISTEAFF
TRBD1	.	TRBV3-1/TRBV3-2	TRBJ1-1	TGTGCCAGCAGCCAGTCGGGACAGACTATGAACACTGAAGCTTTCTTT	CASSQSGQTMNTEAFF
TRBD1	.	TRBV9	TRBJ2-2	TGTGCCAGCAGCGTCGGACAGGTCCACGGGGAGCTGTTTTTT	CASSVGQVHGELFF
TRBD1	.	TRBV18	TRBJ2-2	TGTGCCAGCTCACGGGGACAGGGGTCGTCCACCGGGGAGCTGTTTTTT	CASSRGQGSSTGELFF
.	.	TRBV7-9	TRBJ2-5	TGTGCCAGCAGCTTGCTAGGGACTGGGGAGACCCAGTACTTC	CASSLLGTGETQYF
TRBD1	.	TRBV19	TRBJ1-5	TGTGCCAGTAGTATAGGGACAGGGGGCTTTAGCAATCAGCCCCAGCATTTT	CASSIGTGGFSNQPQHF
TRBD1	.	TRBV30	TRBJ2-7	TGTGCCTGGGGATCGGGACAGACTGTGGGAGAGCAGTACTTC	CAWGSGQTVGEQYF
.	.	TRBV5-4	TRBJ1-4	TGTGCCAGCAGCTCTTGGGTGACAGGAGAAAAACTGTTTTTT	CASSSWVTGEKLFF